A selection of T cell receptor beta chains follows, all from one sample in a study of CD8 T cells in Susac syndrome. From the immunoSEQ multiplex PCR reads, TCRdb called clonotypes with MiXCR, one entry per CDR3 protein. This sample yields approximately 94,000 distinct CDR3 sequences, of which roughly 96% are seen a single time; roughly 0.29% belongs to the top ten. Sequenced sample: CD8+ T cells from PBMCs. The source of these receptors is a human donor with Susac syndrome. The CDR3 runs from the conserved cysteine through the conserved F or W. Each record gives: clone size, J gene, V gene, D gene, CDR3 DNA, CDR3 protein. A D gene is named only where the DNA matches it firmly. Size is stated for part of the rows, as once, few or many counts, or as a class when the clone is expanded.

- TRBJ2-5 TRBV20-1 - TGCAGTGCCCGACCCTGGGGCGAGACCCAGTACTTC CSARPWGETQYF
- TRBJ2-2 TRBV9 TRBD2 TGTGCCAGCAGCGTAGAGCTAGCGGGTTCTTTCACCGGGGAGCTGTTTTTT CASSVELAGSFTGELFF
- TRBJ2-7 TRBV6-4 - TGTGCCAGCAGTGACTCGGGGTACGAGCAGTACTTC CASSDSGYEQYF
- TRBJ2-3 TRBV9 TRBD2 TGTGCCAGCACTAAGCTCGGCGGGGGGGGGACAGATACGCAGTATTTT CASTKLGGGGTDTQYF
- TRBJ2-3 TRBV7-9 - TGTGCCAGCAGCTTAGGTTCTCCAGATACGCAGTATTTT CASSLGSPDTQYF
- TRBJ2-7 TRBV20-1 TRBD2 TGCAGTGCTTTTAGACTAGCAGGTTCCTACGAGCAGTACTTC CSAFRLAGSYEQYF
- TRBJ2-1 TRBV6-5 - TGTGCCACCTCACCGGGGGACGCAATCAGGGAGTTCTTC CATSPGDAIREFF
- TRBJ2-1 TRBV7-9 - TGTGCCAGCAGCTTAGCGTTCCTAGACGAGCAGTTCTTC CASSLAFLDEQFF
- TRBJ2-1 TRBV12-3/TRBV12-4 - TGTGCCAGCAGCCACCGAGGCAATGAGCAGTTCTTC CASSHRGNEQFF
- TRBJ1-1 TRBV19 - TGTGCCAGTAGTCCCACTCTGAACACTGAAGCTTTCTTT CASSPTLNTEAFF
- TRBJ2-1 TRBV27 - TGTGCCAGCAGTGGGGGACATCAGAATGAGCAGTTCTTC CASSGGHQNEQFF
- TRBJ2-1 TRBV6-2/TRBV6-3 TRBD1 TGTGCCAGCCAGGGACAGGTATACAATGAGCAGTTCTTC CASQGQVYNEQFF
- TRBJ1-1 TRBV27 TRBD1 TGTGCCAGCAGTTTAACAGGGGGCTTCACTGAAGCTTTCTTT CASSLTGGFTEAFF
- TRBJ2-1 TRBV20-1 TRBD1 TGCAGTGCTAGTATAGGGGGACAGGGGGCTGATTTCTTCGATGAGCAGTTCTTC CSASIGGQGADFFDEQFF
few TRBJ2-5 TRBV27 - TGTGCCAGCAGTTTAAAAGGGGCAGAGACCCAGTACTTC CASSLKGAETQYF
- TRBJ1-1 TRBV29-1 - TGCAGCGTTGAAGGATGGGTGACAGATCACACTGAAGCTTTCTTT CSVEGWVTDHTEAFF
- TRBJ2-7 TRBV29-1 TRBD2 TGCAGCGTTACGGGAGGGCCTCACGAGCAGTACTTC CSVTGGPHEQYF
- TRBJ2-7 TRBV4-1 - TGCGCCAGCAGCCAAGTCGGCTTCTACGAGCAGTACTTC CASSQVGFYEQYF
- TRBJ2-7 TRBV9 TRBD2 TGTGCCAGCAGCGAGGACCCTCTAGCGGGGGCCTACGAGCAGTACTTC CASSEDPLAGAYEQYF
- TRBJ2-5 TRBV6-2/TRBV6-3 - TGTGCCAGCAGTTACGACCGGGTCCCCTGGATGGAGACCCAGTACTTC CASSYDRVPWMETQYF
- TRBJ2-7 TRBV29-1 TRBD2 TGCAGCGTTGAAGATCAGACTAGCGGGAACTTCGACGAGCAGTACTTC CSVEDQTSGNFDEQYF
- TRBJ2-7 TRBV20-1 - TGCAGTGCTAAAGTGCGGGACGGCTCCTACGAGCAGTACTTC CSAKVRDGSYEQYF
- TRBJ1-4 TRBV7-2 - TGTGCCAGCAGCAGGGGCCGTCTTAATGAAAAACTGTTTTTT CASSRGRLNEKLFF
- TRBJ1-2 TRBV12-3/TRBV12-4 - TGTGCCAGCAGTTTTTTAGGGGGGTTAGGAAATGGCTACACCTTC CASSFLGGLGNGYTF
- TRBJ2-1 TRBV29-1 - TGCAGCGTTGTGGATGAGCAGTTCTTC CSVVDEQFF
- TRBJ1-1 TRBV2 - TGTGCCAGCAGTGAACGCGGGAGGACTGAAGCTTTCTTT CASSERGRTEAFF
once TRBJ2-1 TRBV28 - TGTGCCAGCAGTCGCGGACAGAACTACAATGAGCAGTTCTTC CASSRGQNYNEQFF
- TRBJ2-3 TRBV12-3/TRBV12-4 - TGTGCCAGCAGTTCCCCTCCATGGGCAGATACGCAGTATTTT CASSSPPWADTQYF
once TRBJ2-5 TRBV15 - TGTGCCACCAGCAGAGATTACCGGCCAGAAGAGACCCAGTACTTC CATSRDYRPEETQYF
- TRBJ2-5 TRBV20-1 TRBD2 TGCAGTGCTAGAGATCTCGCGGGAGGCGAGAGAGAGACCCAGTACTTC CSARDLAGGERETQYF
- TRBJ2-4 TRBV5-6 - TGTGCCAGCAGCTTGGGCCCGGGGTATCAGTACTTC CASSLGPGYQYF
- TRBJ2-1 TRBV7-2 TRBD2 TGTGCCAGCAGCTGGGCTAGCGGGGGGGATGAGCAGTTCTTC CASSWASGGDEQFF
- TRBJ1-5 TRBV19 - TGTGCCAGTACCGCCGAAGGACAGAGGCAGCCCCAGCATTTT CASTAEGQRQPQHF
- TRBJ2-1 TRBV11-2 - TGTGCCAGCAGCACCGGGCCCGATACGCGGGAGCAGTTCTTC CASSTGPDTREQFF
once TRBJ2-1 TRBV29-1 TRBD2 TGCAGCGTTGATAGTCTACTAGCGGGACAGAATGAGCAGTTCTTC CSVDSLLAGQNEQFF
- TRBJ1-1 TRBV15 - TGTGCCACCAGCAGGGGAAGAGAGAACACTGAAGCTTTCTTT CATSRGRENTEAFF
- TRBJ2-1 TRBV20-1 - TGCAGTGCTATACAGGGTATCAATGAGCAGTTCTTC CSAIQGINEQFF
- TRBJ1-5 TRBV6-6 - TGTGCCAGCAGTTTGCCAGGGACTGATCAGCCCCAGCATTTT CASSLPGTDQPQHF
- TRBJ1-1 TRBV19 - TGTGCCAGTAGTACTATTCCTCGGGGGCCGAACACTGAAGCTTTCTTT CASSTIPRGPNTEAFF
- TRBJ2-3 TRBV15 - TGTGCCACCAGCAGAGAGGCGGGCGGTAGCACAGATACGCAGTATTTT CATSREAGGSTDTQYF
- TRBJ2-7 TRBV4-1 - TGCGCCAGCAGCCAAGCGTTCTCGGGGTACGAGCAGTACTTC CASSQAFSGYEQYF
- TRBJ1-1 TRBV14 - TGTGCCAGCAGCCCCATCGGGGGTAAACGTGAAGCTTTCTTT CASSPIGGKREAFF
- TRBJ2-5 TRBV6-1 - TGTGCCAGCAGTGAAGGTTTATATTGGGACTCCCAAGAGACCCAGTACTTC CASSEGLYWDSQETQYF